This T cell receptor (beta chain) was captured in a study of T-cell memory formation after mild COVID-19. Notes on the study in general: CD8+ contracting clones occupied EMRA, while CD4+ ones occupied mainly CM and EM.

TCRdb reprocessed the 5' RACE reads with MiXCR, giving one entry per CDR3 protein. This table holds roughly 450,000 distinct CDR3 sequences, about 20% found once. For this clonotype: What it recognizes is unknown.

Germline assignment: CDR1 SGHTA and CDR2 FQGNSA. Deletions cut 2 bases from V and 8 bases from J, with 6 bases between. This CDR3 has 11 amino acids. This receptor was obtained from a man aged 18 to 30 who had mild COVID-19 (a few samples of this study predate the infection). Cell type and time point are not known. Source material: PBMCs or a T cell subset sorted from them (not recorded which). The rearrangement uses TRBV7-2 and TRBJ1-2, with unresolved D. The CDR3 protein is CASSLWEGYTF. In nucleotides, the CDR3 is TGTGCCAGCAGCTTATGGGAGGGCTACACCTTC.